This T cell receptor beta chain derives from a study of monozygotic twins with inflammatory bowel disease. Germline lookup yields CDR1 MDHEN and CDR2 SYDVKM. There are 16 residues in the CDR3. From the 5' RACE reads, TCRdb lists one entry per CDR3 protein and no DNA. This listing includes around 400,000 distinct CDR3 sequences. The sequenced sample was blood. V is TRBV28 and J is TRBJ2-3; there is no DNA to check the TCRdb D call of TRBD2. This receptor was identified in a human donor with ulcerative colitis or Crohn's disease, or a healthy co-twin of an affected twin (not recorded which). This CDR3 reads CASKPLKEGSRDTQYF.